The 27 T cell receptor beta chains in this list originate from one sample, sequenced in a study of CD8+CD57+ T cells in acquired aplastic anemia. The study profiled TCR beta VDJ and CDR3 using genomic DNA as template. TCRdb re-analysed the reads in MiXCR, keeping a single row per CDR3 protein. The table shows around 290,000 distinct CDR3 sequences, with about three fifths occurring only once. In patients chosen for sequencing, flow cytometry had shown CD8+CD57+ cell expansion. Sequencing used sorted CD4+, CD8+, or CD8+CD57+ T cells (not recorded which) from PBMCs. The receptor source for this set is a human donor with aplastic anemia.

V usage is TRBV5-1 and J usage is TRBJ1-6; unclear D gene. CDR3 length: 17 amino acids. Germline V lookup: CDR1 SGHRS, CDR2 YFSETQ. V lost 4 bases, J lost 8 bases, and 22 bases lay in between. The CDR3 reads CASSGVGPGMLDSPLHF. In DNA form, the CDR3 reads TGCGCCAGCAGCGGAGTGGGTCCCGGGATGCTGGATTCACCCCTCCACTTT.

This clonotype was seen ten or more times. The chain joins TRBV20-1 to TRBJ1-1; the D is unclear. CDR1 and CDR2 (germline): DFQATT, SNEGSKA (reference sequence). The CDR3 covers 17 residues. V was clipped by 1 base and J by 0 bases, with 18 bases between them. CDR3 amino acids: CSARGPPRVGVNTEAFF. The CDR3 DNA is TGCAGTGCTAGAGGACCCCCCCGAGTCGGGGTGAACACTGAAGCTTTCTTT.

The chain is built from TRBV20-1 and TRBJ1-1, with D tentatively TRBD1 (6 bases). Germline V gives CDR1 DFQATT, CDR2 SNEGSKA (reference sequence). The V gene lost 4 bases and the J gene lost 3 bases, with 9 bases spanning the gap. The CDR3 extends over 12 amino acids. The CDR3 nucleotides are TGCAGTGCTACGGACAGACACACTGAAGCTTTCTTT. Encoded protein: CSATDRHTEAFF.

This rearrangement joins TRBV2 to TRBJ2-3, with TRBD2 matching over 13 bases. J lost 3 bases, V lost 6 bases, and 18 bases had no gene match. The CDR3 spans 20 residues. The germline gives CDR1 SNHLY, CDR2 FYNNEI. The CDR3 DNA is TGTGCCAGCAGGAAAGGACTAGCGGGGGCCAACCCGCAGAAAACAGATACGCAGTATTTT. As protein: CASRKGLAGANPQKTDTQYF.

The table lists this clonotype with a few counts. This chain connects TRBV2 to TRBJ1-2; D is possibly TRBD1 (6 bases). Trimming shortened V by 5 bases and J by 8 bases, and 18 bases separated the two germline ends. The CDR3 extends over 14 amino acids. Germline V CDR1 and CDR2: SNHLY, FYNNEI. The CDR3 DNA is TGTGCCAGCAGTCCTATGGACAGAGTTGGAGGCTACACCTTC. Translated, it gives CASSPMDRVGGYTF.

The chain uses TRBV5-6 and TRBJ2-3; 8 bases map to TRBD2. The germline gives CDR1 SGHDT, CDR2 YYEEEE. This CDR3 region has 16 residues. Trimming removed 4 bases from V and 4 bases from J; junction bases left unmatched: 11. CDR3 loop: CASSQVPAGGADTQYF. In DNA form, the CDR3 reads TGTGCCAGCAGCCAAGTTCCCGCGGGGGGAGCAGATACGCAGTATTTT.

This chain connects TRBV24-1 to TRBJ2-3, with a possible D match to TRBD2 (5 bases). The CDR3 runs to 14 residues. Germline V lookup: CDR1 KGHDR, CDR2 SFDVKD. The germline V and J ends were trimmed by 7 bases and 0 bases, with 10 bases remaining between them. The CDR3 reads CATRGRGSTDTQYF. The CDR3 region has the DNA TGTGCCACCAGGGGGAGAGGGAGCACAGATACGCAGTATTTT.

The V and J genes are TRBV6-4 and TRBJ1-2; D gene uncertain. Germline CDR1 reads MRHNA; CDR2 reads SNTAGT. The germline V and J ends were trimmed by 3 bases and 5 bases, with 4 bases remaining between them. The CDR3 has 11 residues. The CDR3 DNA reads TGTGCCAGCAGTGATCGTTATGGCTACACCTTC. It is translated as CASSDRYGYTF.

This clonotype was seen once. This rearrangement joins TRBV7-9 to TRBJ2-7; D ambiguous. The CDR3 covers 12 residues. Trimming left V 5 bases short and J 2 bases short, with 7 bases between. Germline V CDR1 and CDR2: SEHNR, FQNEAQ (reference sequence). The CDR3 coding sequence is TGTGCCAGCAGCCCCGACCCCTACGAGCAGTACTTC. As protein: CASSPDPYEQYF.

The sample holds many counts of this clonotype. V and J are TRBV7-9 and TRBJ2-5, with no clear D. The V and J ends lost 0 bases and 7 bases respectively, with 12 bases between them. The CDR3 covers 14 residues. The germline V gene has CDR1 SEHNR and CDR2 FQNEAQ (reference sequence). The CDR3 DNA is TGTGCCAGCAGCTTAGCAGCAAGCTATGGGACCCAGTACTTC. Translating gives CASSLAASYGTQYF.

The V gene is TRBV20-1, the J gene TRBJ1-2; possibly TRBD1 for D (6 bases). The V end lost 4 bases, the J end lost 4 bases, and 25 bases lay between the germline ends. The CDR3 has 17 amino acids. Germline V gene data show CDR1 as DFQATT and CDR2 as SNEGSKA (reference sequence). CDR3 sequence (DNA): TGCAGTGCTATAGAGGGACACTCCCGCCCCTTAATCTATGGCTACACCTTC. It specifies CSAIEGHSRPLIYGYTF.

Ten or more counts support this clonotype. This chain links TRBV7-2 with TRBJ2-5; D call uncertain. There are 13 residues in the CDR3. The germline V and J ends were trimmed by 5 bases and 2 bases, with 9 bases remaining between them. Germline values: CDR1 SGHTA, CDR2 FQGNSA. The CDR3 protein is CASSPRLQETQYF. CDR3 sequence (DNA): TGTGCCAGCAGCCCCAGGTTACAAGAGACCCAGTACTTC.

This clonotype was counted at least ten times. The chain couples TRBV5-8 to TRBJ2-7; either TRBD1 or TRBD2 may supply D (7 bases each). CDR3 length: 13 amino acids. Trimming pared 4 bases from V and 7 bases from J, leaving 15 bases between. From germline, CDR1 is SGHTS and CDR2 YDEGEE. CDR3: CASSERDSREQYF. The CDR3 DNA reads TGTGCCAGCAGCGAGCGGGACAGTCGAGAGCAGTACTTC.

The chain joins TRBV27 to TRBJ2-7, with 9 bases matching TRBD1. This CDR3 comprises 13 residues. CDR1 MNHEY and CDR2 SMNVEV come from the germline V gene (reference sequence). V shed 5 bases and J 6 bases; nucleotides not matched to a gene: 5. CDR3 residues: CASSGDREFEQYF. The CDR3, as DNA: TGTGCCAGCAGTGGGGACAGGGAATTCGAGCAGTACTTC.

This clonotype was picked up many times. The chain links TRBV20-1 to TRBJ2-7, with D tentatively TRBD1 (6 bases). CDR3 size: 13 residues. Trimming removed 1 base from V and 3 bases from J, with 10 bases in between. Per the germline V gene, CDR1 is DFQATT and CDR2 is SNEGSKA (reference sequence). CDR3: CSARGLDSYEQYF. The DNA for the CDR3 is TGCAGTGCTAGAGGTCTGGACAGCTACGAGCAGTACTTC.

CDR3 loop: CATSTGTSGSGQYF. For the CDR3, the DNA is TGTGCCACCAGCACCGGGACTAGCGGGAGCGGGCAGTACTTC. The rearrangement uses TRBV15 and TRBJ2-7; TRBD2 aligns across 14 bases. With 4 bases clipped from V and 9 bases from J, the junction kept 5 bases outside the gene matches. The CDR3 length is 14 residues. Per the germline V gene, CDR1 is LNHNV and CDR2 is YYDKDF (reference sequence).

V and J are TRBV20-1 and TRBJ2-5, with D unclear. This CDR3 spans 12 amino acids. V was trimmed by 0 bases and J by 1 base, leaving 3 bases between them. Germline loops: CDR1 DFQATT, CDR2 SNEGSKA (reference sequence). Here the CDR3 reads CSARDAQETQYF. CDR3 coding DNA: TGCAGTGCTAGAGATGCCCAAGAGACCCAGTACTTC.

This sequence joins TRBV3-1 and TRBJ1-3; D ambiguous. The CDR3 length is 14 residues. Germline-derived CDR1 and CDR2 are LGHDT and YNNKEL (reference sequence). Trimming removed 4 bases from V and 2 bases from J, with 9 bases in between. The CDR3 nucleotides are TGTGCCAGCAGCCCCTCGACTGCTGGAAACACCATATATTTT. Its protein product is CASSPSTAGNTIYF.

This clonotype has ten or more counts. The V gene is TRBV19, the J gene TRBJ1-1, with a possible D match to TRBD1 (5 bases). This CDR3 spans 11 amino acids. Deletions cut 7 bases from V and 5 bases from J, with 8 bases between. The V gene's germline CDR1 is LNHDA and CDR2 SQIVND (reference sequence). CDR3 bases: TGTGCCAGTACCAGGGATACTGAAGCTTTCTTT. Its protein product is CASTRDTEAFF.

This clonotype was picked up many times. This chain uses TRBV12-3 or TRBV12-4 with TRBJ2-7, with D possibly TRBD2 on 7 matching bases. Trimming removed 6 bases at V and 7 bases at J, with 22 bases between. This CDR3 is 15 amino acids long. The CDR3 protein is CASSGRGGDAGEQYF. In DNA, the CDR3 is TGTGCCAGCAGCGGACGCGGGGGCGACGCTGGAGAGCAGTACTTC.

This clonotype was detected many times. This chain joins TRBV6-1 and TRBJ1-6; D is unresolved. Per the germline V gene, CDR1 is MNHNS and CDR2 is SASEGT. CDR3 length: 11 residues. V gave up 6 bases and J gave up 13 bases, with 10 bases separating them. CDR3 nucleotide sequence: TGTGCCAGCAGGCTAGGACTCCCCCTCCACTTT. It codes for CASRLGLPLHF.

This clonotype has ten or more counts. The V call is TRBV7-3, the J call TRBJ2-2; 9 positions match TRBD1. Germline V gene sequence: CDR1 SGHTA, CDR2 FQGTGA. There are 16 residues in the CDR3. V trimming: 2 bases; J trimming: 6 bases; junction bases outside the gene matches: 7. This chain's CDR3 is CASSLFGDRVPGELFF. As DNA, the CDR3 is TGTGCCAGCAGCTTATTTGGGGACAGGGTTCCCGGGGAGCTGTTTTTT. The whole variable domain, remainder taken from reference TRBV7-3 and TRBJ2-2, is GAGVSQTPSNKVTEKGKYVELRCDPISGHTALYWYRQSLGQGPEFLIYFQGTGAADDSGLPNDRFFAVRPEGSVSTLKIQRTERGDSAVYLCASSLFGDRVPGELFFGEGSRLTVL.

This chain uses TRBV5-1 with TRBJ1-1; TRBD1 aligns across 9 bases. The CDR3 loop spans 15 amino acids. Germline V gene lookup returns CDR1 SGHRS and CDR2 YFSETQ. The ends lost 5 bases at V and 0 bases at J; junction bases unmatched: 5. The CDR3 DNA reads TGCGCCAGCAGTTTACAGGGGGCAGTGAACACTGAAGCTTTCTTT. This translates into CASSLQGAVNTEAFF.

This sequence joins TRBV3-1 and TRBJ2-5; a possible D gene is TRBD2 (6 bases). Germline V lookup: CDR1 LGHDT, CDR2 YNNKEL (reference sequence). Trimming took 4 bases from V and 2 from J, leaving 14 bases between them. This CDR3 has 15 amino acids. The CDR3 spells CASSRGVAAQETQYF. CDR3 DNA: TGTGCCAGCAGCCGTGGGGTAGCGGCACAAGAGACCCAGTACTTC.

The chain uses TRBV7-9 and TRBJ1-2; D gene ambiguous. CDR1 and CDR2 (germline): SEHNR, FQNEAQ (reference sequence). CDR3 length: 14 amino acids. The V end was cut by 1 base, the J end by 4 bases, with 10 bases between. CDR3 residues: CASSLDSRGYGYTF. The CDR3 region has the DNA TGTGCCAGCAGCTTAGATTCAAGAGGCTATGGCTACACCTTC.

The chain joins TRBV24-1 to TRBJ2-1; D not resolved. The CDR3 contains 14 residues. V was clipped by 3 bases and J by 9 bases, with 14 bases between them. Germline V gene lookup returns CDR1 KGHDR and CDR2 SFDVKD. CDR3 sequence (DNA): TGTGCCACCAGTGATGGTGCCGGATCGGTTGAGCAGTTCTTC. This sequence encodes CATSDGAGSVEQFF.

V and J are TRBV15 and TRBJ2-5, with a weak D call TRBD1 (6 bases). Trimming took 1 base from V and 4 from J, leaving 19 bases between them. CDR1 LNHNV and CDR2 YYDKDF come from the germline V gene (reference sequence). This CDR3 is 17 amino acids long. The CDR3 region is CATSRGRLGQGRETQYF. The CDR3 nucleotides read TGTGCCACCAGCAGAGGCAGACTCGGTCAGGGGCGAGAGACCCAGTACTTC. Together with reference TRBV15 and TRBJ2-5, the CDR3 gives the full variable domain: DAMVIQNPRYQVTQFGKPVTLSCSQTLNHNVMYWYQQKSSQAPKLLFHYYDKDFNNEADTPDNFQSRRPNTSFCFLDIRSPGLGDTAMYLCATSRGRLGQGRETQYFGPGTRLLVL.